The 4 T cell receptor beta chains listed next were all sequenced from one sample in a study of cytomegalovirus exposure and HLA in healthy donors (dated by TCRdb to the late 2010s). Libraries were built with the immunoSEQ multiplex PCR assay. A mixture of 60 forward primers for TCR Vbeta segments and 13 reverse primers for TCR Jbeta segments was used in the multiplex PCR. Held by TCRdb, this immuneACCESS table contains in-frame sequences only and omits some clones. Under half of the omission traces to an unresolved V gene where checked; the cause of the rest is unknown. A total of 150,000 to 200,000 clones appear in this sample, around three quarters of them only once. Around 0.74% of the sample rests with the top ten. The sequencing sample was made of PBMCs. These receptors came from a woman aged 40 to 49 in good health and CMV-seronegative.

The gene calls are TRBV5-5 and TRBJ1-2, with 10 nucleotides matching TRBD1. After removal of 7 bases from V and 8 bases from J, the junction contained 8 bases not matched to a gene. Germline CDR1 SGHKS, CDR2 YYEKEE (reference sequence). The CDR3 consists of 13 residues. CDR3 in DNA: TGTGCCAGCGGGGGACAGGGGAGGAGAGGCTACACCTTC. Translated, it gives CASGGQGRRGYTF.

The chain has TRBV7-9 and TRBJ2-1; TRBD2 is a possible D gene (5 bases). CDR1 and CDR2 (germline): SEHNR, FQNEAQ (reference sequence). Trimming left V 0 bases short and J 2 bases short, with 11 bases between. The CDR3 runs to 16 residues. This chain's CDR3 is CASSLAGSSPYNEQFF. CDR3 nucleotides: TGTGCCAGCAGCTTAGCTGGGAGCTCTCCCTACAATGAGCAGTTCTTC.

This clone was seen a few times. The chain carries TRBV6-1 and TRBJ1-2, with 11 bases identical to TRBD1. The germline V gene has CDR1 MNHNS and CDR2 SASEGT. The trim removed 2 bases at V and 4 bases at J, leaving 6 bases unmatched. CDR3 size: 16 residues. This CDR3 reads CASSEWGTGGTYGYTF. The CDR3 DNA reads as TGTGCCAGCAGTGAATGGGGGACAGGGGGGACCTATGGCTACACCTTC.

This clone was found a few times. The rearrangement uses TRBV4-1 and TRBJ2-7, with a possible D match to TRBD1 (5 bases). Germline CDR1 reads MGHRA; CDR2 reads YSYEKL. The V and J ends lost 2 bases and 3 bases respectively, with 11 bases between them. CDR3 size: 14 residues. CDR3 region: CASSQITGNYEQYF. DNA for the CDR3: TGCGCCAGCAGCCAAATAACAGGAAACTACGAGCAGTACTTC.